This T cell receptor beta chain was identified during a study of T cell responses to AZD1222 COVID-19 vaccine. Concerning this clone: The antigen is undetermined.

The V gene's germline CDR1 is LNHDA and CDR2 SQIVND (reference sequence). The V and J ends lost 2 bases and 5 bases respectively, with 13 bases between them. The CDR3 sequence is 14 residues long. Sequencing was performed with immunoSEQ multiplex PCR; in TCRdb, only in-frame clones are kept and a portion is missing. The repertoire consists of more than 110,000 clones, with approximately 93% occurring once and the leading ten covering 4.5% to 5.5%. General observations from the study: White British ancestry dominated among donors, who included more females, and clonal diversity was possibly underestimated. Spike-wide coverage was observed for vaccine-associated CD4 TCRs, with dominant responses at 160-218 and 743-854.

This TCR was recovered from an adult in good health. The sample in question was peripheral blood, obtained on day 0 of AZD1222 vaccination. The rearrangement uses TRBV19 and TRBJ2-7, with D tentatively TRBD1 or TRBD2 (5 bases each). This CDR3 is CASSIYAGTDEQYF. CDR3 nucleotides: TGTGCCAGTAGTATATACGCCGGGACGGACGAGCAGTACTTC.